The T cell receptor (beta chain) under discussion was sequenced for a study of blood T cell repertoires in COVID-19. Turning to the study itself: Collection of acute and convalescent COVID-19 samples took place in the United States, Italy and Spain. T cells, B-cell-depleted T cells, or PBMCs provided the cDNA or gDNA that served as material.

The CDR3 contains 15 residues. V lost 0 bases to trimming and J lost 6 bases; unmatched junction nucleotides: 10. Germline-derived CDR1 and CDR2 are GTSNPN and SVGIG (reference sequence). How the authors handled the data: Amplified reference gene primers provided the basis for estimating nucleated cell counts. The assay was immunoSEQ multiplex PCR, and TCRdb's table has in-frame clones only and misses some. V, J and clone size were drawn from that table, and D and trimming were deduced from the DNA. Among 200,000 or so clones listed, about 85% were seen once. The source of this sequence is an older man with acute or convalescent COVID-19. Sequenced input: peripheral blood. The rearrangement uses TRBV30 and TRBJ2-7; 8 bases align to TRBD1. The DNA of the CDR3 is TGTGCCTGGAGTGTACAGTTACAGGGGGTAGGCGAGCAGTACTTC. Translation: CAWSVQLQGVGEQYF.